One and the same sample provided the 8 T cell receptor beta chains below, sequenced in a study of shared clonotypes between healthy human individuals. Profiled with immunoSEQ multiplex PCR; TCRdb holds only in-frame clones, not every one. The sample includes 2 million to 2.5 million clones, about nine tenths of them seen just once. Sequenced material: naive CD4+ T cells from PBMCs. Subset indicated: CD45RA+ positively selected. The receptors here all came from a man aged 18 to 29 in good health. Some clones in this sample may be carry-over from other donors' samples.

About this clone: Within the sample, other DNA sequences also encode this same CDR3. The CDR3 DNA reads as TGTGCCAGCAGCCTCCGGGGAGGAGATACGCAGTATTTT. This translates into CASSLRGGDTQYF. J is TRBJ2-3 and V is TRBV7-3; D may be TRBD2 (6 bases). The CDR3 is 13 amino acids. Trimming took 5 bases from V and 5 from J, leaving 11 bases between them. CDR1 and CDR2 (germline): SGHTA, FQGTGA.

The V call is TRBV28, the J call TRBJ2-1; 7 bases match TRBD1. Trimming at V came to 4 bases and at J to 8 bases, leaving 5 bases not matched to a gene. CDR1 is MDHEN, CDR2 SYDVKM, per germline. The CDR3 totals 13 residues. The CDR3 reads CASSSIRGYEQFF. CDR3 in DNA: TGTGCCAGCAGTTCGATCAGGGGGTATGAGCAGTTCTTC.

The chain recombines TRBV2 with TRBJ2-7; the match to TRBD1 covers 7 bases. Germline V CDR1 and CDR2: SNHLY, FYNNEI. V trimming: 5 bases; J trimming: 5 bases; junction bases outside the gene matches: 9. The CDR3 spans 14 residues. The CDR3 spells CASSLTGSVHEQYF. CDR3 nucleotide sequence: TGTGCCAGCAGTCTGACAGGGAGCGTCCACGAGCAGTACTTC.

A single count supports this clone. The chain recombines TRBV7-9 with TRBJ1-4, with TRBD1 as a possible D gene (6 bases). Trimming cost V 3 bases and J 2 bases, with 7 bases left between them. The CDR3 has 14 amino acids. CDR1 and CDR2 from the germline V gene are SEHNR and FQNEAQ (reference sequence). The CDR3 nucleotides read TGTGCCAGCAGCTTCACAGGGACTAATGAAAAACTGTTTTTT. Translation gives CASSFTGTNEKLFF.

The chain links TRBV7-9 to TRBJ1-3; D is ambiguous. The CDR3 length is 13 residues. The V end lost 3 bases, the J end lost 4 bases, and 7 bases lay between the germline ends. The germline V gene encodes CDR1 SEHNR and CDR2 FQNEAQ (reference sequence). The chain's CDR3 is CASSFVGGNTIYF. The CDR3, as DNA: TGTGCCAGCAGCTTCGTAGGGGGAAACACCATATATTTT.

V gene TRBV6-1 combines with J gene TRBJ2-2; 8 bases line up with TRBD1. With 2 bases clipped from V and 1 base from J, the junction kept 3 bases outside the gene matches. The length of the CDR3 is 16 residues. Looked up from germline, CDR1 is MNHNS and CDR2 is SASEGT. This CDR3 is CASSEPDRVNTGELFF. The CDR3, as DNA: TGTGCCAGCAGTGAACCGGACAGGGTGAACACCGGGGAGCTGTTTTTT.

The V and J genes are TRBV7-2 and TRBJ2-7, with D perhaps TRBD1 or TRBD2 (5 bases each). The CDR3 covers 15 residues. CDR1 and CDR2 from the germline V gene are SGHTA and FQGNSA. V was clipped by 1 base and J by 3 bases, with 13 bases between them. Here the CDR3 reads CASSLDRDGLYEQYF. The CDR3 region has the DNA TGTGCCAGCAGCTTAGACCGGGACGGACTCTACGAGCAGTACTTC.

This clone came up once. This chain joins TRBV6-5 and TRBJ2-5; 7 nucleotides line up with TRBD1. Trimming cost V 6 bases and J 3 bases; bases outside gene matches: 1. The CDR3 totals 12 residues. The germline gives CDR1 MNHEY, CDR2 SVGAGI. Here the CDR3 reads CASSDREETQYF. The CDR3 DNA sequence: TGTGCCAGCAGCGACAGGGAAGAGACCCAGTACTTC.